This TCR beta chain was captured in a study of cytomegalovirus exposure and HLA in healthy donors. The PCR made use of 60 Vbeta and 13 Jbeta primers. The assay was immunoSEQ multiplex PCR, and TCRdb's table has in-frame clones only and misses some. The sample lists 110,000 or so clones, under 80% occurring once. This clone ranks as large. V trimming: 3 bases; J trimming: 5 bases; junction bases outside the gene matches: 3. This CDR3 is 14 amino acids long. Per germline, CDR1 MDHEN and CDR2 SYDVKM. The V gene is TRBV28, the J gene TRBJ2-5, with 10 nucleotides matching TRBD1. The source material was PBMCs. The clonotype originates from a middle-aged woman in good health and CMV-seropositive. The CDR3 protein is CASSFWTGGETQYF. CDR3 sequence (DNA): TGTGCCAGCAGTTTCTGGACAGGGGGGGAGACCCAGTACTTC.